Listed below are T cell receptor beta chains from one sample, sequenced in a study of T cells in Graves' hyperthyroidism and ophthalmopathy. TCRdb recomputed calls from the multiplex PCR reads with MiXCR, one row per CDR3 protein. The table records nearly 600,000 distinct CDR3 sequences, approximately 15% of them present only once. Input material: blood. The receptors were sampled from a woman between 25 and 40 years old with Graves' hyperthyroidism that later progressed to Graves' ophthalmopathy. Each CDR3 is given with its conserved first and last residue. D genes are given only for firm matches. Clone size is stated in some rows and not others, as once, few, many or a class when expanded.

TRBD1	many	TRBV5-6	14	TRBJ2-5	TGTGCCAGCAGCAGGGGACAGGGCGCGGAGACCCAGTACTTC	CASSRGQGAETQYF
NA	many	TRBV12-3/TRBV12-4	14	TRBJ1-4	TGTGCCAGCACGGACCACTTTTCCGTAGAAAAACTGTTTTTT	CASTDHFSVEKLFF
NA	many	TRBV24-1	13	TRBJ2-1	TGTGCCACCAGTGGAAAGACAGACAATGAGCAGTTCTTC	CATSGKTDNEQFF
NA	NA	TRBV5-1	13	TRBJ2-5	TGCGCCACCTCGGCGCTATACCAGGAGACCCAGTACTTC	CATSALYQETQYF
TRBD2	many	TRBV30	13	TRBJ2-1	TGTGCCTGTACTAGCGATTTGGGGAATGAGCAGTTCTTC	CACTSDLGNEQFF
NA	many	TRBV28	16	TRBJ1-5	TGTGCCAGCTCCTCCCTCAGGGACACTAGCAATCAGCCCCAGCATTTT	CASSSLRDTSNQPQHF
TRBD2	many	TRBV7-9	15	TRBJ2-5	TGTGCCAGCAGCCCGAATGGTCTAGCGGGAGAGACCCAGTACTTC	CASSPNGLAGETQYF
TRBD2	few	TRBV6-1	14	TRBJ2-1	TGTGCCAGCAGTGTTTCACTAGCGGGGGGCCGTCCGTTCTTC	CASSVSLAGGRPFF
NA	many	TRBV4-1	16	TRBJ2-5	TGCGCCAGCAGCAACTCCCGGAGTGGGGGCGGGGAGACCCAGTACTTC	CASSNSRSGGGETQYF
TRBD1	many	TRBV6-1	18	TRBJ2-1	TGTGCCAGCAGTTACAGGTTCTTCCCGGGACAGAGCTACAATGAGCAGTTCTTC	CASSYRFFPGQSYNEQFF
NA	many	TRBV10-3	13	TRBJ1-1	TGTGCCATCAGTGAACGTGAAAACACTGAAGCTTTCTTT	CAISERENTEAFF
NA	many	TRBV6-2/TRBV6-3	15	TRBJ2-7	TGTGCCAGCAGTTTGGCACGGGACCTTAACTACGAGCAGTACTTC	CASSLARDLNYEQYF
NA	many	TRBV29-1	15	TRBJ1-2	TGCAGCGTTGACATCCTAGGCCTAGCAGACTATGGCTACACCTTC	CSVDILGLADYGYTF
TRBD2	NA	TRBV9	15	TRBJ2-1	TGTGCCAGCAGCGATAGGACTAGCGGGAACGATGAGCAGTTCTTC	CASSDRTSGNDEQFF
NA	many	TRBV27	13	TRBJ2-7	TGTGCCAGCAGGGACAGTTTCTCCTACGAGCAGTACTTC	CASRDSFSYEQYF
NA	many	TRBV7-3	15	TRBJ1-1	TGTGCCAGCAGCTTGACAGGTCCCATGGGCACTGAAGCTTTCTTT	CASSLTGPMGTEAFF
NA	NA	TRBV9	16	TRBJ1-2	TGTGCCAGCCTTGAGGCCCTCAGGGGCCGGGACTATGGCTACACCTTC	CASLEALRGRDYGYTF
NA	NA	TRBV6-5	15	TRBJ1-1	TGTGCCAGCAGTTACTCGAGGAAAATGAACACTGAAGCTTTCTTT	CASSYSRKMNTEAFF
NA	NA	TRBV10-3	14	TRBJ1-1	TGTGCCATCAGTGAGGGGGGCGGTTTCACTGAAGCTTTCTTT	CAISEGGGFTEAFF
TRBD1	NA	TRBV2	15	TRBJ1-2	TGTGCCAGCAGAGAGGACAGGGCCAGACACTATGGCTACACCTTC	CASREDRARHYGYTF
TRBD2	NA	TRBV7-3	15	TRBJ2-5	TGTGCCAGCAGCCGACTAGCGGGAGGGTTGGAGACCCAGTACTTC	CASSRLAGGLETQYF
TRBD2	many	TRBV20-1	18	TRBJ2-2	TGCAGTGCTAGCCCACTAGCGGGGGTGGCCGCGAACACCGGGGAGCTGTTTTTT	CSASPLAGVAANTGELFF
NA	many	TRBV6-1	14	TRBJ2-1	TGTGCCAGCAGTGAATTGACAGTCTACAATGAGCAGTTCTTC	CASSELTVYNEQFF
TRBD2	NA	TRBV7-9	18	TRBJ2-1	TGTGCCAGCAGCTTGACTAGCGGGGGTCTAAGCTCCTACAATGAGCAGTTCTTC	CASSLTSGGLSSYNEQFF
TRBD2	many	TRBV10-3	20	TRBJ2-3	TGTGCCATCCGATCGGGTGCTAGCGGGAGGCAGGTCATTTCCACAGATACGCAGTATTTT	CAIRSGASGRQVISTDTQYF
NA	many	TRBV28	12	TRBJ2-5	TGTGCCAGCAGAGGGAACCAAGAGACCCAGTACTTC	CASRGNQETQYF
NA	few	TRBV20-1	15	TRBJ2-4	TGCAGTGCCTCTTCGGGACTCCTGAAGGGAAACATTCAGTACTTC	CSASSGLLKGNIQYF
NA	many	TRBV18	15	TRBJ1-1	TGTGCCAGCTCACAACTGACAGGAGGAGGAACTGAAGCTTTCTTT	CASSQLTGGGTEAFF
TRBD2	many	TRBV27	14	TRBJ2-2	TGTGCCAGCAGTCCCCCGGGGGGGCTAGGAAAGCTGTTTTTT	CASSPPGGLGKLFF
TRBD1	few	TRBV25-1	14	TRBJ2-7	TGTGCCAGCAGTGGATGGGACAGCCCCTACGAGCAGTACTTC	CASSGWDSPYEQYF
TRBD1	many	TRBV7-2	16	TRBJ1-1	TGTGCCAGCAGAAGAGGAGGGACAGGGTGGGACACTGAAGCTTTCTTT	CASRRGGTGWDTEAFF
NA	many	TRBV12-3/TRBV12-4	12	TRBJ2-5	TGTGCCAGCGCGGGTTCCGAAGAGACCCAGTACTTC	CASAGSEETQYF